This T cell receptor (beta chain) was captured in a study of spatial heterogeneity in lung cancer (dated by TCRdb to 2018 to 2020). Study-level background: Beta-chain transcripts were consistently detected in greater numbers than alpha-chain transcripts, which likely reflected higher beta-chain transcript abundance. In the raw uncorrected reads, each unique combination of TCR and UMI appeared more than ten times on average. In non-small cell lung cancer, the study made a quantitative comparison of TCR alpha and beta repertoires among multiple tumor regions, matched nontumor lung and blood. TCR repertoire features were related to nonsynonymous mutation counts determined by whole-exome sequencing of tumor tissue. At surgery, both alpha and beta chains were TCR-sequenced in approximately 210 tumor regions, approximately 64 matched nontumor lung samples and a few dozen PBMC samples.

Counted from cysteine to phenylalanine, this CDR3 has 14 amino acids. Only the CDR3 portion is preserved as DNA: 42 bases, with reading frame beginning at the first base. V is clipped by 5 bases and J by 8 bases, and the sequence between their germline boundaries is 15 bases long. CDR1 and CDR2 are drawn from the germline V gene: SGHTA, FQGNSA. What the research found in general, with its limitations: Additional single-cell paired TCR alpha and beta sequencing was considered necessary to confirm, at a functional level, the hypothesis that regional TCRs recognize regional mutations. Ubiquitous expanded tumor TCRs were found in blood more often at tumor resection than at routine follow-up.

This specimen's time point label, interpreted: sample taken at primary tumor resection. Without any cell sorting, TCR sequencing was performed on whole RNA extracted either from tumor and nontumor lung tissue or from cryopreserved PBMC samples. The donors were 70 or so patients from the lung TRACERx cohort who had early-stage, untreated non-small cell lung cancer. A patient was chosen for TCR sequencing only when enough RNA was available from at least two tumor regions. This clonotype appeared many times. No antigen is known for it. Per-base quality was not reported, and no clone a single base away is much larger than it. This beta chain is an unintended read in a library built for alpha chains; its size means little. Library construction relied on 5' RACE. These reads were obtained on a NextSeq 500. In the TCR library protocol, a unique molecular identifier was attached to each TCR cDNA molecule so that PCR and sequencing errors could be corrected. The study's own analysis went as follows. TCR identification, UMI-based error correction and CDR3 extraction were all carried out with Decombinator tools. Expanded TCRs were defined as those above a frequency of 2 per 1,000, corresponding to the top 1% of the tumor frequency distribution. Rényi diversity was computed with the R vegan package after subsampling each repertoire 100 times to 5,000 TCRs. CDR3 similarity networks were constructed using string-kernel similarity of amino acid triplets, with links drawn between CDR3s whose pairwise similarity was above 0.82. TCRdb itself trimmed the public reads at Q25 with fastp, ran MiXCR and retained productive beta chains. Entries that share a CDR3 protein sequence are merged under the most common genes and DNA. The V and J calls come from TCRdb's annotation, not from the publication. This sample has under 13,000 distinct CDR3 sequences in its table, and 6.3% of those were observed once. The top ten clones comprise approximately 30% of the sample.

The receptor was derived from a male donor with early-stage non-small cell lung cancer. The sequence links TRBV7-2 to TRBJ1-4; no D gene call is confident. Specimen: PBMCs, collected at surgery. DNA sequence: TGTGCCAGCAGCCGCGGCGAAGGAGGAGAAAAACTGTTTTTT. This yields the protein CASSRGEGGEKLFF. Outside the CDR3, residues come from the reference TRBV7-2 and TRBJ1-4 proteins, so the full variable domain is: GAGVSQSPSNKVTEKGKDVELRCDPISGHTALYWYRQSLGQGLEFLIYFQGNSAPDKSGLPSDRFSAERTGGSVSTLTIQRTQQEDSAVYLCASSRGEGGEKLFFGSGTQLSVL.